The rows below give T cell receptor beta chains drawn from one sample of a study of blood T cells in healthy people across ages. TCRdb recomputed calls from the 5' RACE reads with MiXCR, one row per CDR3 protein. The sample has about 1.8 million distinct CDR3 sequences; 40% to 55% are singletons. The material sequenced was blood. The origin of the receptors is a woman aged 40 to 50 in good health. Both conserved end residues are part of each CDR3. D genes are given only for firm matches. Expanded clones get a size class; other rows say once, few or many, or leave the size out.

size: few
length: 14
J: TRBJ2-3
V: TRBV7-2
D: .
CDR3: CASSPSRLLDTQYF
DNA: TGTGCCAGCAGCCCTAGCAGGTTATTGGATACGCAGTATTTT

size: .
length: 16
J: TRBJ2-1
V: TRBV11-2
D: TRBD2
CDR3: CASSTSSGGPTNEQFF
DNA: TGTGCCAGCAGCACCTCTAGCGGGGGGCCCACCAATGAGCAGTTCTTC

size: .
length: 16
J: TRBJ2-5
V: TRBV5-1
D: TRBD1
CDR3: CASSIERGRFEETQYF
DNA: TGCGCCAGCAGCATAGAGAGGGGGCGATTCGAAGAGACCCAGTACTTC

size: few
length: 13
J: TRBJ2-5
V: TRBV6-1
D: .
CDR3: CAIGRAGKETQYF
DNA: TGTGCCATAGGAAGGGCAGGAAAAGAGACCCAGTACTTC

size: few
length: 12
J: TRBJ2-1
V: TRBV7-6
D: .
CDR3: CASSDDRNEQFF
DNA: TGTGCCAGCAGCGATGACCGGAATGAGCAGTTCTTC

size: .
length: 13
J: TRBJ2-1
V: TRBV5-1
D: .
CDR3: CASSRGDGDEQFF
DNA: TGCGCCAGCAGCCGTGGGGACGGCGATGAGCAGTTCTTC

size: few
length: 13
J: TRBJ2-1
V: TRBV10-2
D: TRBD2
CDR3: CASYSGGALEQFF
DNA: TGCGCCAGCTATAGCGGGGGGGCTCTCGAGCAGTTCTTC

size: .
length: 15
J: TRBJ2-7
V: TRBV4-3
D: .
CDR3: CASSQEIGQTYEQYF
DNA: TGCGCCAGCAGCCAAGAAATAGGGCAGACCTACGAGCAGTACTTC

size: .
length: 16
J: TRBJ1-2
V: TRBV28
D: .
CDR3: CASSLRWLGKNYGYTF
DNA: TGTGCCAGCAGTTTACGGTGGCTCGGGAAAAACTATGGCTACACCTTC

size: .
length: 14
J: TRBJ2-7
V: TRBV19
D: .
CDR3: CASSDDSFSYEQYF
DNA: TGTGCCAGTAGTGACGACAGTTTCTCCTACGAGCAGTACTTC

size: .
length: 13
J: TRBJ2-5
V: TRBV5-1
D: .
CDR3: CASAPGRIETQYF
DNA: TGCGCCAGCGCCCCGGGGCGGATAGAGACCCAGTACTTC

size: .
length: 16
J: TRBJ2-7
V: TRBV4-3
D: .
CDR3: CASSQDGAGVPYEQYF
DNA: TGCGCCAGCAGCCAAGACGGTGCAGGGGTACCCTACGAGCAGTACTTC

size: .
length: 15
J: TRBJ1-4
V: TRBV27
D: .
CDR3: CASSSTGTGGGKLFF
DNA: TGTGCCAGCAGTTCCACCGGGACTGGGGGAGGAAAACTGTTTTTT

size: .
length: 18
J: TRBJ2-6
V: TRBV7-9
D: TRBD1
CDR3: CASNDRTGGTSGANVLTF
DNA: TGTGCCAGCAACGACCGGACAGGGGGCACCTCTGGGGCCAACGTCCTGACTTTC

size: few
length: 18
J: TRBJ2-3
V: TRBV6-5
D: TRBD1
CDR3: CASSYSGLQGASTDTQYF
DNA: TGTGCCAGCAGTTACTCGGGTCTTCAGGGGGCGAGCACAGATACGCAGTATTTT

size: .
length: 17
J: TRBJ1-6
V: TRBV27
D: .
CDR3: CASSLGFRVSYNSPLHF
DNA: TGTGCCAGCAGTTTAGGGTTCCGGGTCTCCTATAATTCACCCCTCCACTTT

size: few
length: 14
J: TRBJ2-1
V: TRBV20-1
D: TRBD2
CDR3: CSAAGGGPYNEQFF
DNA: TGCAGTGCTGCCGGGGGGGGCCCCTACAATGAGCAGTTCTTC

size: .
length: 16
J: TRBJ2-2
V: TRBV7-2
D: TRBD2
CDR3: CASSARLAGGTGELFF
DNA: TGTGCCAGCAGCGCCCGACTAGCGGGGGGGACCGGGGAGCTGTTTTTT

size: .
length: 16
J: TRBJ2-5
V: TRBV7-2
D: TRBD2
CDR3: CASSTSTSGMYNEQYF
DNA: TGTGCCAGCAGCACCTCCACTAGCGGGATGTACAATGAGCAGTACTTC

size: few
length: 13
J: TRBJ2-3
V: TRBV6-2/TRBV6-3
D: .
CDR3: CASSYGVTDTQYF
DNA: TGTGCCAGCAGTTACGGTGTGACAGATACGCAGTATTTT

size: .
length: 12
J: TRBJ1-4
V: TRBV20-1
D: .
CDR3: CSARSVREKLFF
DNA: TGCAGTGCTAGATCGGTTCGTGAAAAACTGTTTTTT

size: .
length: 14
J: TRBJ2-5
V: TRBV2
D: TRBD2
CDR3: CASRWLAGDNEQYF
DNA: TGTGCCAGCAGGTGGCTAGCGGGGGATAATGAGCAGTACTTC

size: few
length: 13
J: TRBJ2-5
V: TRBV20-1
D: .
CDR3: CSAANPVGETQYF
DNA: TGCAGTGCTGCTAACCCGGTCGGGGAGACCCAGTACTTC

size: .
length: 14
J: TRBJ2-1
V: TRBV27
D: .
CDR3: CASSFRPSYNEQFF
DNA: TGTGCCAGCAGTTTTAGACCTAGCTACAATGAGCAGTTCTTC

size: .
length: 15
J: TRBJ2-4
V: TRBV27
D: .
CDR3: CASSLSWTAKNIQYF
DNA: TGTGCCAGCAGTTTATCTTGGACAGCCAAAAACATTCAGTACTTC